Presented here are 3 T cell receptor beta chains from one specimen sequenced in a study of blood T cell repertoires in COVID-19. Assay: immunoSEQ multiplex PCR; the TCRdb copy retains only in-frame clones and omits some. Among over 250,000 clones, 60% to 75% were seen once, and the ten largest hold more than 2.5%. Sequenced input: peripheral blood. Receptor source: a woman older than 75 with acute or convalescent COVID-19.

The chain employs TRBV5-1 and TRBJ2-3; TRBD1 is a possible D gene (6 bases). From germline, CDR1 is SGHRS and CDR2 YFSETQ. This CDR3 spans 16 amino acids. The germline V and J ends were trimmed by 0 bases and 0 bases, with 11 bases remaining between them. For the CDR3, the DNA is TGCGCCAGCAGCTTGGTAGGCACAGGGAGCACAGATACGCAGTATTTT. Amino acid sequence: CASSLVGTGSTDTQYF. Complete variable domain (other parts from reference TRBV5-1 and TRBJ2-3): KAGVTQTPRYLIKTRGQQVTLSCSPISGHRSVSWYQQTPGQGLQFLFEYFSETQRNKGNFPGRFSGRQFSNSRSEMNVSTLELGDSALYLCASSLVGTGSTDTQYFGPGTRLTVL.

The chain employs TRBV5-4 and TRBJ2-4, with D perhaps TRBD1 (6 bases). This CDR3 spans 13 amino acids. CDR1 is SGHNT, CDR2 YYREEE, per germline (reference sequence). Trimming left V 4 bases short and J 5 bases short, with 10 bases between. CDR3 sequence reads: CASSLGQENIQYF. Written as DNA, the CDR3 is TGTGCCAGCAGCCTGGGACAAGAAAACATTCAGTACTTC.

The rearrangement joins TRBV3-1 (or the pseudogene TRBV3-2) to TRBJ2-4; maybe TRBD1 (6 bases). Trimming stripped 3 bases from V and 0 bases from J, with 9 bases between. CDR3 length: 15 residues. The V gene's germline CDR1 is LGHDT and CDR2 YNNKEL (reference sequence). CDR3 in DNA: TGTGCCAGCAGCCACAGGGGATTAGCCAAAAACATTCAGTACTTC. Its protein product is CASSHRGLAKNIQYF.